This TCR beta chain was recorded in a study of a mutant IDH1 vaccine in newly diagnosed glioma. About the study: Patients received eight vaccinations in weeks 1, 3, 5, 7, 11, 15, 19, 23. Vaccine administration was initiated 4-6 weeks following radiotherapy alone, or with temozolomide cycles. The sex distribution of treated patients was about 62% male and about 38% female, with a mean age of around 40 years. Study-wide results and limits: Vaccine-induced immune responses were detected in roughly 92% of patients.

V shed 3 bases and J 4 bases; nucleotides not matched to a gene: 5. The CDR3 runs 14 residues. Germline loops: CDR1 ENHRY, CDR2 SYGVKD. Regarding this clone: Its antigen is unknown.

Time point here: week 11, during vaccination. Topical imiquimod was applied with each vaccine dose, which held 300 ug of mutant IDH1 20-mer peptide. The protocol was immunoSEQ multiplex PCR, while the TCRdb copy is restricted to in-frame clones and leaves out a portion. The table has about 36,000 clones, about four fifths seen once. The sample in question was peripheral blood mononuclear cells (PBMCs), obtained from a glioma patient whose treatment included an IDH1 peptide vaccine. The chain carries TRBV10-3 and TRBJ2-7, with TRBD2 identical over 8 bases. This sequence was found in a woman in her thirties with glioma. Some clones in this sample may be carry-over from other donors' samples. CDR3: CAISEMPSGYEQYF. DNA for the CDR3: TGTGCCATCAGTGAAATGCCTAGCGGGTACGAGCAGTACTTC.